The 17 T cell receptor beta chains in this list originate from one sample, sequenced in a study of T cell responses to AZD1222 COVID-19 vaccine. Assay: immunoSEQ multiplex PCR; the TCRdb copy retains only in-frame clones and omits some. The sample gives about 150,000 clones, over 90% of which show up once; approximately 1.4% is in the top ten. This specimen was peripheral blood, taken 28 days after the second AZD1222 dose. All receptors come from an adult who received the AZD1222 COVID-19 vaccine.

This chain joins TRBV7-8 and TRBJ1-1, with TRBD1 as a possible D gene (5 bases). Germline V gives CDR1 SGHVS, CDR2 FQNEAQ. V lost 0 bases to trimming and J lost 1 base, with 6 bases between them. This CDR3 contains 14 residues. The chain's CDR3 is CASSLAGGNTEAFF. The CDR3, as DNA: TGTGCCAGCAGCTTAGCGGGGGGGAACACTGAAGCTTTCTTT. The full variable domain, completed using reference TRBV7-8 and TRBJ1-1, is GAGVSQSPRYKVAKRGQDVALRCDPISGHVSLFWYQQALGQGPEFLTYFQNEAQLDKSGLPSDRFFAERPEGSVSTLKIQRTQQEDSAVYLCASSLAGGNTEAFFGQGTRLTVV.

The chain recombines TRBV9 with TRBJ2-2, with 14 bases fitting TRBD2. Per the germline V gene, CDR1 is SGDLS and CDR2 is YYNGEE. With 4 bases clipped from V and 2 bases from J, the junction kept 4 bases outside the gene matches. This CDR3 is 17 amino acids long. The CDR3 here is CASSRLAGGLNTGELFF. CDR3 DNA: TGTGCCAGCAGCCGACTAGCGGGAGGGCTTAACACCGGGGAGCTGTTTTTT.

This sequence joins TRBV19 and TRBJ2-1; the match to TRBD2 covers 9 bases. J lost 10 bases, V lost 6 bases, and 16 bases had no gene match. This CDR3 spans 16 amino acids. In germline, CDR1 is LNHDA, CDR2 SQIVND (reference sequence). The CDR3 is CASRPVAGARLTEQFF. DNA of the CDR3: TGTGCCAGTAGACCCGTAGCGGGAGCCCGTTTGACGGAGCAGTTCTTC.

The rearrangement uses TRBV2 and TRBJ2-1, with D possibly matching TRBD2 (7 bases). The CDR3 loop spans 16 amino acids. The V end was cut by 4 bases, the J end by 2 bases, with 15 bases between. CDR1 SNHLY and CDR2 FYNNEI come from the germline V gene. CDR3 region: CASSGGKGGTYNEQFF. DNA for the CDR3: TGTGCCAGCAGTGGTGGAAAGGGGGGGACCTACAATGAGCAGTTCTTC.

The genes are TRBV5-1 and TRBJ1-4; D remains unclear. Trimming stripped 0 bases from V and 2 bases from J, with 8 bases between. Germline CDR1 reads SGHRS; CDR2 reads YFSETQ. The CDR3 spans 15 residues. CDR3 loop: CASSLDGRTNEKLFF. For the CDR3, the DNA is TGCGCCAGCAGCTTGGACGGGAGGACTAATGAAAAACTGTTTTTT.

The V and J genes are TRBV5-1 and TRBJ1-1, with D possibly TRBD1 on 5 matching bases. Germline-derived CDR1 and CDR2 are SGHRS and YFSETQ. Between the trimmed V and J ends, which lost 2 bases and 11 bases, there was a span of 13 bases. CDR3 length: 12 residues. CDR3 in amino acids: CASSFIEGMAFF. The CDR3 DNA reads TGCGCCAGCAGCTTCATAGAGGGGATGGCTTTCTTT.

The J gene is TRBJ1-1, the V gene TRBV11-1; D uncertain. The ends were cut back, 3 bases at V and 8 bases at J, with 13 bases in the middle. CDR3 length: 13 residues. Germline V CDR1 and CDR2: SGHAT, FQDESV (reference sequence). CDR3 sequence: CASSFLSASEAFF. DNA of the CDR3: TGTGCCAGCAGCTTCTTAAGTGCCTCCGAAGCTTTCTTT.

The V call is TRBV19, the J call TRBJ2-1; a possible D gene is TRBD2 (6 bases). This CDR3 has 13 residues. Trimming cost V 7 bases and J 3 bases, with 10 bases left between them. Germline V gene data show CDR1 as LNHDA and CDR2 as SQIVND (reference sequence). The CDR3 nucleotides are TGTGCCAGTAACCGGGACTTCTACAATGAGCAGTTCTTC. It codes for CASNRDFYNEQFF.

The V call is TRBV5-1, the J call TRBJ2-2; TRBD2 matches at 8 bases. Germline V lookup: CDR1 SGHRS, CDR2 YFSETQ. This CDR3 spans 15 amino acids. Trimming cost V 4 bases and J 4 bases; bases outside gene matches: 6. The CDR3 region is CASSRSGISTGELFF. As DNA, the CDR3 is TGCGCCAGCAGCCGTAGCGGGATAAGCACCGGGGAGCTGTTTTTT.

This clone was observed a single time. The J gene is TRBJ2-5, the V gene TRBV5-8; 10 bases line up with TRBD2. The CDR3 extends over 16 amino acids. Trimming removed 4 bases from V and 4 bases from J; junction bases left unmatched: 10. The germline V gene encodes CDR1 SGHTS and CDR2 YDEGEE. This CDR3 is CASSPAGTSAPETQYF. Written as DNA, the CDR3 is TGTGCCAGCAGCCCAGCAGGGACTAGCGCGCCAGAGACCCAGTACTTC.

V gene TRBV6-1 combines with J gene TRBJ1-6, with 7 bases that match TRBD1. V shed 1 base and J 7 bases; nucleotides not matched to a gene: 4. Germline V lookup: CDR1 MNHNS, CDR2 SASEGT. This CDR3 spans 15 amino acids. The CDR3 loop reads CASSEVAGGNSPLHF. The CDR3 DNA reads TGTGCCAGCAGTGAAGTGGCAGGGGGGAATTCACCCCTCCACTTT.

V usage is TRBV6-5 and J usage is TRBJ2-3, with 7 nucleotides matching TRBD1. There are 13 residues in the CDR3. After removal of 4 bases from V and 8 bases from J, the junction contained 6 bases not matched to a gene. CDR1 is MNHEY and CDR2 is SVGAGI in the germline V gene. The CDR3 DNA follows: TGTGCCAGCAGTTCTCGACAGGGATCTACGCAGTATTTT. Translation: CASSSRQGSTQYF.

CDR3 amino acids: CATSREGGGELFF. The CDR3 DNA follows: TGTGCCACCAGCAGAGAAGGAGGCGGGGAGCTGTTTTTT. This chain uses TRBV15 with TRBJ2-2, with TRBD2 as a possible D gene (5 bases). The CDR3 length is 13 residues. With 0 bases removed from V and 7 bases from J, the gap between germline ends came to 6 bases. Per germline, CDR1 LNHNV and CDR2 YYDKDF (reference sequence).

The chain joins TRBV21-1 to TRBJ2-7; the table's D gene call, TRBD1, was not cross checked with the DNA. TRBV21-1 is a pseudogene. The CDR3 runs to 17 residues. This chain's CDR3 is CASSKSTNGQGPYEQYF. CDR3 bases: TGTGCCAGCAGCAAATCCACGAACGGACAGGGACCCTACGAGCAGTACTTC.

This clone was picked up one time. The rearrangement links TRBV7-8 to TRBJ1-5; tentatively, D is TRBD1 (5 bases). Germline CDR1 reads SGHVS; CDR2 reads FQNEAQ. The CDR3 consists of 15 residues. The V and J ends lost 5 bases and 2 bases respectively, with 13 bases between them. CDR3 in amino acids: CASSHRDVGNQPQHF. In nucleotides, the CDR3 is TGTGCCAGCAGCCACCGGGACGTAGGCAATCAGCCCCAGCATTTT.

The genes are TRBV11-2 and TRBJ2-2, with D tentatively TRBD2 (6 bases). The CDR3 is 15 residues long. Trimming cost V 1 base and J 5 bases, with 11 bases left between them. Germline CDR1 and CDR2: SGHAT and FQNNGV. CDR3 sequence reads: CASSLAGVSTGELFF. CDR3 nucleotides: TGTGCCAGCAGCTTAGCGGGAGTCTCAACCGGGGAGCTGTTTTTT.

The V call is TRBV9, the J call TRBJ2-2, with D maybe TRBD2 (5 bases). Germline CDR1 and CDR2: SGDLS and YYNGEE. Trimming pared 0 bases from V and 1 base from J, leaving 19 bases between. The CDR3 spans 19 residues. CDR3: CASSVVSGNQHLNTGELFF. The CDR3 nucleotides read TGTGCCAGCAGCGTAGTTTCGGGAAACCAGCACTTGAACACCGGGGAGCTGTTTTTT.